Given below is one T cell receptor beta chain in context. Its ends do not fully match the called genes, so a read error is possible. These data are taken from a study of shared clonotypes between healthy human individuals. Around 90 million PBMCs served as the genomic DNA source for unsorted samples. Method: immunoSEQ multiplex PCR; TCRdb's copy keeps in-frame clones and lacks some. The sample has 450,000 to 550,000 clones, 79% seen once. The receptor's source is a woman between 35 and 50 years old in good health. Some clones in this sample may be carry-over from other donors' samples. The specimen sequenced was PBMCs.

This CDR3 reads CASSLYVPGQGPSTNEKLLF. For the CDR3, the DNA is TGTGCCAGCAGCTTGTATGTACCGGGACAGGGACCCTCAACTAATGAAAAACTGCTTTTT. The V gene is TRBV7-6, the J gene TRBJ1-4; 9 bases agree with TRBD1. The germline gives CDR1 SGHVS, CDR2 FNYEAQ. The CDR3 is made up of 20 amino acids.